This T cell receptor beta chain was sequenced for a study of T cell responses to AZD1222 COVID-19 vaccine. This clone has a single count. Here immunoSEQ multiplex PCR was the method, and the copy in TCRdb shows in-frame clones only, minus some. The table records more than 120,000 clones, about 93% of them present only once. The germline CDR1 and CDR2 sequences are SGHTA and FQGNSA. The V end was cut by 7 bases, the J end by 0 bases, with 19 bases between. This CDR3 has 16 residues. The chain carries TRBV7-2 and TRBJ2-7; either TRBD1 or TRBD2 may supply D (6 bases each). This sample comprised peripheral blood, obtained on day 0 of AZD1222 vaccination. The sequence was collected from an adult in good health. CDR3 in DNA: TGTGCCAGCACTCAGGGTGGGGGGACAACCTCCTACGAGCAGTACTTC. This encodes CASTQGGGTTSYEQYF.